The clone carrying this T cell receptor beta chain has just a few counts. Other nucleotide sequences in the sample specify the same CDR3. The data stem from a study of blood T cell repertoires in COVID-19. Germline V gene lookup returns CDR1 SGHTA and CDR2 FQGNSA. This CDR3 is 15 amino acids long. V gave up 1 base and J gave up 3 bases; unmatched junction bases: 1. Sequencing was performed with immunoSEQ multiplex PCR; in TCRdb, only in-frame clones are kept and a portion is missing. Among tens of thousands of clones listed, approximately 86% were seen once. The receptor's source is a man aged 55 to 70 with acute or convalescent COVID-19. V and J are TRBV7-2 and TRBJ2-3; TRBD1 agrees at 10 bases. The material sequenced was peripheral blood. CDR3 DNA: TGTGCCAGCAGCTTAGTGGGACAGGGGACAGATACGCAGTATTTT. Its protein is CASSLVGQGTDTQYF.